This entry lists 31 T cell receptor beta chains sequenced from one sample in a study of OX40 agonist ivuxolimab in advanced cancers. Clones were read by immunoSEQ multiplex PCR, and TCRdb kept only the in-frame ones, dropping some. Found here are just over 70,000 clones, roughly 84% of them singletons; the top ten hold around 0.84%. Sequencing was performed on CD4+ or CD8+ T cells sorted from blood, taken in a trial of the OX40 agonist ivuxolimab. These receptors were collected from an adult with an advanced solid tumor such as melanoma, head and neck, liver or kidney cancer.

The chain has TRBV7-8 and TRBJ2-1; D possibly corresponds to TRBD2 (5 bases). The germline V and J ends were trimmed by 3 bases and 9 bases, with 18 bases remaining between them. From germline, CDR1 is SGHVS and CDR2 FQNEAQ. This CDR3 spans 15 amino acids. CDR3 DNA: TGTGCCAGCAGCTTGAGGGTGTGGGAACTCGGTGAGCAGTTCTTC. It yields the protein CASSLRVWELGEQFF.

The chain has TRBV7-6 and TRBJ2-3, with TRBD2 matching over 10 bases. With V trimmed by 5 bases and J by 13 bases, 18 bases remained unmatched. Germline V CDR1 and CDR2: SGHVS, FNYEAQ. The CDR3 contains 16 residues. The CDR3 spells CASSQSGAGGPWGEYF. For the CDR3, the DNA is TGTGCCAGCAGCCAATCCGGAGCGGGGGGGCCGTGGGGAGAGTATTTT.

V usage is TRBV5-6 and J usage is TRBJ2-7; D not resolved. V shed 0 bases and J shed 3 bases, with 4 bases lying between them. Germline CDR1 SGHDT, CDR2 YYEEEE. The CDR3 runs to 12 residues. Here the CDR3 DNA reads TGTGCCAGCAGCTTGGGCCGCTACGAGCAGTACTTC. It yields the protein CASSLGRYEQYF.

The chain couples TRBV4-2 to TRBJ2-3; 11 bases fit TRBD2. Germline V CDR1 and CDR2: LGHNA, YNFKEQ. The CDR3 has 16 residues. Losses at the gene ends were 7 bases for V and 2 bases for J; bases not matched to a gene: 8. CDR3 protein: CASTLGTSGFTDTQYF. The CDR3 nucleotides are TGTGCCAGCACCCTTGGGACTAGCGGTTTCACAGATACGCAGTATTTT.

Comments on this clone: The junction departs from germline at one end; a sequencing error may be responsible. The chain links TRBV6-6 to TRBJ1-2; D not certain. The germline gives CDR1 MNHNY, CDR2 SVGAGI (reference sequence). This CDR3 is 12 amino acids long. The CDR3 DNA reads TGTGCCAGCAGTTACCCCGGCGGAGGAAGTTATTTC. This gives the protein CASSYPGGGSYF.

The V call is TRBV15, the J call TRBJ1-2; D unresolved. Germline lookup yields CDR1 LNHNV and CDR2 YYDKDF (reference sequence). V was pared by 0 bases and J by 0 bases, with 11 bases between. The CDR3 runs to 16 residues. CDR3 region: CATSRDLETANYGYTF. CDR3 nucleotides: TGTGCCACCAGCAGAGATTTAGAAACAGCTAACTATGGCTACACCTTC.

The chain couples TRBV21-1 to TRBJ1-5. TRBV21-1 is deemed a pseudogene. This CDR3 contains 21 residues. The CDR3 loop reads CASAPPFVDLTIFYSNQPQHF. The DNA for the CDR3 is TGTGCCAGCGCCCCCCCCTTTGTGGACTTAACAATTTTTTATAGCAATCAGCCCCAGCATTTT.

This chain joins TRBV7-2 and TRBJ2-7; D is uncertain. The ends were cut back, 3 bases at V and 6 bases at J, with 9 bases in the middle. This CDR3 region has 12 residues. CDR1 and CDR2 (germline): SGHTA, FQGNSA. CDR3 sequence (DNA): TGTGCCAGCAGCTTCCCTAAGAGCGAGCAGTACTTC. It encodes CASSFPKSEQYF.

The V call is TRBV7-8, the J call TRBJ1-5, with D maybe TRBD1 (5 bases). This CDR3 has 14 amino acids. Trimming took off 2 bases at V and 4 bases at J, with 9 bases between the two ends. From germline, CDR1 is SGHVS and CDR2 FQNEAQ. The CDR3 region has the DNA TGTGCCAGCAGCTTAAGAGGGGTTAATCAGCCCCAGCATTTT. It is translated as CASSLRGVNQPQHF.

This chain uses TRBV7-2 with TRBJ1-3; D not resolved. V lost 7 bases to trimming and J lost 1 base, with 11 bases between them. The CDR3 is made up of 14 amino acids. CDR1 is SGHTA and CDR2 is FQGNSA in the germline V gene. The CDR3: CASTSIGSGNTIYF. CDR3 nucleotide sequence: TGTGCCAGCACGAGTATAGGTTCTGGAAACACCATATATTTT.

The chain joins TRBV7-6 to TRBJ2-5, with D possibly being TRBD1 (6 bases). Germline loops: CDR1 SGHVS, CDR2 FNYEAQ. The V end was cut by 3 bases, the J end by 5 bases, with 13 bases between. CDR3 length: 14 residues. The CDR3 bases are TGTGCCAGCAGCTTTGCTCCCGACAGGGAGACCCAGTACTTC. The encoded protein is CASSFAPDRETQYF.

Only a few counts were recorded for this clone. Written as DNA, the CDR3 is TGTGCCAGCAGCTTGGGGGGGGGCGCGTCTGAAAAACTGTTTTTT. This codes for CASSLGGGASEKLFF. The chain recombines TRBV5-4 with TRBJ1-4; a possible D gene is TRBD1 (6 bases). The CDR3 is 15 residues long. Germline V gene data show CDR1 as SGHNT and CDR2 as YYREEE (reference sequence). V lost 0 bases to trimming and J lost 7 bases, with 13 bases between them.

The rearrangement links TRBV18 to TRBJ2-6; 11 bases agree with TRBD1. This CDR3 is 18 amino acids long. Germline CDR1 is KGHSH and CDR2 is LQKENI. Losses at the gene ends were 1 base for V and 2 bases for J; bases not matched to a gene: 4. The CDR3 nucleotides are TGTGCCAGCTCACCACGGACAGGGGGCAAGGCTGGGGCCAACGTCCTGACTTTC. Translating gives CASSPRTGGKAGANVLTF.

This chain joins TRBV6-1 and TRBJ2-7; the match to TRBD2 covers 8 bases. Germline CDR1 is MNHNS and CDR2 is SASEGT. With V trimmed by 8 bases and J by 3 bases, 9 bases remained unmatched. This CDR3 has 14 amino acids. CDR3 bases: TGTGCCAGCGGGGAAGAGCGGGGGAGCTACGAGCAGTACTTC. Its translation: CASGEERGSYEQYF.

This clone has just one count. The chain uses TRBV9 and TRBJ1-6, with D perhaps matching TRBD1 (6 bases). Trimming pared 3 bases from V and 9 bases from J, leaving 13 bases between. The CDR3 is 14 amino acids. CDR1 and CDR2 from the germline V gene are SGDLS and YYNGEE. The CDR3 nucleotides are TGTGCCAGCAGCGCCCGGACAGAGCTTTCACCCCTCCACTTT. Its translation: CASSARTELSPLHF.

V gene TRBV5-8 combines with J gene TRBJ2-7, with TRBD2 identical over 10 bases. V dropped 1 base and J dropped 3; count of bases not matched to a gene: 13. The germline gives CDR1 SGHTS, CDR2 YDEGEE. This CDR3 region has 18 residues. CDR3 in DNA: TGTGCCAGCAGCTTGCGGCCTAGCGGGGGCTACTTTTTCTACGAGCAGTACTTC. Amino acid sequence: CASSLRPSGGYFFYEQYF.

DNA of the CDR3: TGTGCCAGCAGCTTGAAGGGGACTGACAATGAGCAGTTCTTC. Translating gives CASSLKGTDNEQFF. The chain employs TRBV5-4 and TRBJ2-1; tentative D call: TRBD2 (6 bases). CDR3 length equals 14 residues. Germline CDR1 reads SGHNT; CDR2 reads YYREEE (reference sequence). The V and J ends lost 1 base and 5 bases respectively, with 10 bases between them.

The chain is built from TRBV30 and TRBJ2-3; D may be TRBD2 (6 bases). The CDR3 runs 15 residues. The germline V gene has CDR1 GTSNPN and CDR2 SVGIG (reference sequence). V gave up 0 bases and J gave up 3 bases, with 13 bases separating them. The CDR3 spells CAWSVGGRITDTQYF. The CDR3 DNA sequence: TGTGCCTGGAGTGTCGGTGGGAGGATTACAGATACGCAGTATTTT.

The genes are TRBV13 and TRBJ2-2; 10 bases map to TRBD2. J gave up 4 bases and V 2 bases, and 7 bases lay outside the gene matches. The CDR3 spans 17 residues. Germline assignment: CDR1 PRHDT and CDR2 FYEKMQ (reference sequence). DNA for the CDR3: TGTGCCAGCAGCTTAAAGCGGGAGGGCTTTGGCACCGGGGAGCTGTTTTTT. Translation gives CASSLKREGFGTGELFF.

This clone occurred once. The rearrangement links TRBV5-6 to TRBJ2-7, with D maybe TRBD2 (6 bases). From germline, CDR1 is SGHDT and CDR2 YYEEEE. This CDR3 region has 14 residues. V lost 5 bases and J 2 bases, leaving 14 bases between the germline ends. The CDR3 DNA reads as TGTGCCAGCAGTTACTCTGGAGGGGCCTACGAGCAGTACTTC. It is translated as CASSYSGGAYEQYF.

V usage is TRBV7-2 and J usage is TRBJ1-2; D is unclear. The CDR3 has 13 residues. Germline CDR1 is SGHTA and CDR2 is FQGNSA. Trimming cost V 1 base and J 2 bases, with 5 bases left between them. As DNA, the CDR3 is TGTGCCAGCAGCTTAGGCGGGAACTATGGCTACACCTTC. Translating it yields CASSLGGNYGYTF.

The genes are TRBV6-5 and TRBJ2-2, with TRBD1 as a possible D gene (5 bases). This CDR3 comprises 13 residues. The germline CDR1 and CDR2 sequences are MNHEY and SVGAGI. V was cut by 7 bases and J by 5 bases, with 11 bases left in between. Written as DNA, the CDR3 is TGTGCCAGCATTCAACGACAGACCGGGGAGCTGTTTTTT. Its translation: CASIQRQTGELFF.

The chain joins TRBV30 to TRBJ1-4; a weak D match, TRBD1 (5 bases). V was cut by 6 bases and J by 7 bases, with 12 bases left in between. CDR1 is GTSNPN, CDR2 SVGIG, per germline (reference sequence). The CDR3 has 12 residues. The CDR3 bases are TGTGCCTGCGGTCCGGGGACTGAAAAACTGTTTTTT. Translation gives CACGPGTEKLFF.

The J gene is TRBJ2-7, the V gene TRBV10-3; D unclear. Germline V CDR1 and CDR2: ENHRY, SYGVKD. The CDR3 runs 12 residues. V was clipped by 2 bases and J by 7 bases, with 9 bases between them. The CDR3 DNA reads as TGTGCCATCAGTGAGCAAGCTGGTGAGCAGTACTTC. It codes for CAISEQAGEQYF.

The chain's CDR3 is CASSLGGQGKGTEAFF. CDR3 sequence (DNA): TGCGCCAGCAGCTTGGGAGGACAGGGGAAGGGCACTGAAGCTTTCTTT. The gene calls are TRBV5-1 and TRBJ1-1, with 9 positions matching TRBD1. V was clipped by 0 bases and J by 4 bases; unmatched bases: 7. The V gene's germline CDR1 is SGHRS and CDR2 YFSETQ. This CDR3 comprises 16 residues.

The chain carries TRBV5-1 and TRBJ1-2, with 8 bases that match TRBD1. This CDR3 region has 14 residues. Germline CDR1 is SGHRS and CDR2 is YFSETQ. V lost 4 bases, J lost 6 bases, and 8 bases stayed unmatched. The CDR3 loop reads CASSTGQGGHGYTF. The CDR3 DNA is TGCGCCAGCAGCACTGGACAGGGAGGACATGGCTACACCTTC.

The V gene is TRBV30, the J gene TRBJ1-2; 7 bases agree with TRBD1. In germline, CDR1 is GTSNPN, CDR2 SVGIG (reference sequence). V was clipped by 5 bases and J by 2 bases; unmatched bases: 5. The CDR3 length is 13 residues. The CDR3 loop reads CAWGTGANYGYTF. CDR3 nucleotides: TGTGCCTGGGGTACAGGGGCCAACTATGGCTACACCTTC.

In its sample, this clone was seen once. V gene TRBV6-5 combines with J gene TRBJ1-6; 7 positions agree with TRBD1. The V segment lost 5 bases and the J segment 7 bases; nucleotides outside the gene matches: 2. The CDR3 totals 13 residues. Germline values: CDR1 MNHEY, CDR2 SVGAGI. The CDR3 coding sequence is TGTGCCAGCAGTGACAGGGAGAATTCACCCCTCCACTTT. Translated, it gives CASSDRENSPLHF.

This clone was detected once. The chain links TRBV25-1 to TRBJ2-2; perhaps TRBD2 as D (6 bases). Trimming took 7 bases from V and 7 from J, leaving 16 bases between them. Looked up from germline, CDR1 is MGHDK and CDR2 is SYGVNS. The CDR3 extends over 14 amino acids. Here the CDR3 reads CASKNSGDVGELFF. The CDR3 DNA is TGTGCCAGCAAAAATTCGGGGGATGTCGGGGAGCTGTTTTTT.

The chain uses TRBV28 and TRBJ1-2; tentatively, D is TRBD1 (6 bases). V was shortened by 6 bases and J by 2 bases, with 16 bases between the two germline ends. Per the germline V gene, CDR1 is MDHEN and CDR2 is SYDVKM. CDR3 length equals 15 residues. CDR3 sequence reads: CASRRLGGRNYGYTF. The CDR3 nucleotides are TGTGCCAGCAGGCGCCTCGGGGGGCGCAACTATGGCTACACCTTC.

This clone was picked up a small number of times. The V gene is TRBV5-5, the J gene TRBJ1-4, with a weak D call TRBD1 (5 bases). CDR1 and CDR2 (germline): SGHKS, YYEKEE (reference sequence). Trimming removed 4 bases from V and 0 bases from J, with 10 bases in between. The CDR3 is 15 amino acids. CDR3: CASSIGTATNEKLFF. Here the CDR3 DNA reads TGTGCCAGCAGCATCGGGACGGCAACTAATGAAAAACTGTTTTTT.